The source of this T cell receptor (beta chain) is a study of Ad26.COV2.S vaccination and SARS-CoV-2 variants. Study findings and constraints: The authors reported substantial breadth in spike-specific CD8+ and CD4+ T cell responses after vaccination.

TCRdb's table, derived via immunoSEQ multiplex PCR, lists solely in-frame clones and lacks some. Of 350,000 to 450,000 clones listed, around 87% are singletons. As to this clone: Its matching antigen is unknown.

This CDR3 is built from 16 residues. Losses at the gene ends were 4 bases for V and 6 bases for J; bases not matched to a gene: 7. Germline V lookup: CDR1 SGHNT, CDR2 YYREEE (reference sequence). Treatment specified: about 20 received Ad26.COV2.S at low or high dose, single or two shots; about 5 received placebo; per-sample allocation not given. At day 63 after the first vaccine or placebo injection, samples were drawn. The J gene is TRBJ2-2, the V gene TRBV5-4; 12 positions match TRBD2. The source of this sequence is a person between 18 and 65 years old who received the Ad26.COV2.S COVID-19 vaccine or a placebo. The sample consisted of peripheral blood, taken in a trial of Ad26.COV2.S vaccine versus placebo. The CDR3 DNA follows: TGTGCCAGCAGCCACGGACTAGCGGGGAAGTCCGGGGAGCTGTTTTTT. Its translation: CASSHGLAGKSGELFF.